The 27 T cell receptor beta chains listed next were all sequenced from one sample in a study of cytomegalovirus exposure and HLA in healthy donors. Researchers ran the PCR with 60 Vbeta and 13 Jbeta primers. The assay was immunoSEQ multiplex PCR, and TCRdb's table has in-frame clones only and misses some. Of roughly 160,000 clones in the sample, approximately 80% were seen once. The sample comprised PBMCs. The receptors come from a boy between 2 and 15 years old in good health and CMV-seronegative.

V gene TRBV5-6 combines with J gene TRBJ2-7; 8 bases map to TRBD2. J was trimmed by 5 bases and V by 5 bases; bases with no gene match: 15. Germline V lookup: CDR1 SGHDT, CDR2 YYEEEE. The CDR3 totals 16 residues. DNA of the CDR3: TGTGCCAGCAGAACCTTATCGGGGGGGCGCCCAAACGAGCAGTACGTC. Translation gives CASRTLSGGRPNEQYV.

The rearrangement links TRBV7-2 to TRBJ2-5; 12 positions agree with TRBD1. Germline loops: CDR1 SGHTA, CDR2 FQGNSA. Trimming at V came to 4 bases and at J to 5 bases, leaving 8 bases not matched to a gene. The CDR3 contains 16 residues. The chain's CDR3 is CASSSGQGALRETQYF. As DNA, the CDR3 is TGTGCCAGCAGCTCGGGACAGGGGGCGCTTAGGGAGACCCAGTACTTC.

This chain uses TRBV29-1 with TRBJ2-3; possible D gene TRBD1, 6 bases. Between the trimmed V and J ends, which lost 3 bases and 2 bases, there was a span of 9 bases. The CDR3 is 13 amino acids. Germline V lookup: CDR1 SQVTM, CDR2 ANQGSEA. As DNA, the CDR3 is TGCAGCGTTGACGCAGGGGTCACAGATACGCAGTATTTT. Its translation is CSVDAGVTDTQYF.

This clone is a singleton in its sample. The CDR3, as DNA: TGTGCCAGCAGTAGGGGCAGGGGCGGAAACTATGGCTACACCTTC. Its translation is CASSRGRGGNYGYTF. The chain couples TRBV2 to TRBJ1-2; a possible D gene is TRBD1 (6 bases). Trimming shortened V by 5 bases and J by 2 bases, and 15 bases separated the two germline ends. This CDR3 region has 15 residues. In germline, CDR1 is SNHLY, CDR2 FYNNEI.

The chain carries TRBV30 and TRBJ1-3, with no clear D. Trimming removed 8 bases from V and 1 base from J, with 12 bases in between. The length of the CDR3 is 13 residues. Germline V CDR1 and CDR2: GTSNPN, SVGIG (reference sequence). CDR3 DNA: TGTGCCCACATCCGTCGTTCTGGAAACACCATATATTTT. It encodes CAHIRRSGNTIYF.

V is TRBV2 and J is TRBJ2-2, with a weak D call TRBD1 (6 bases). V lost 5 bases, J lost 5 bases, and 21 bases lay in between. CDR3 length: 17 amino acids. Germline assignment: CDR1 SNHLY and CDR2 FYNNEI. CDR3 sequence (DNA): TGTGCCAGCAGTTACCAGGGGTTGGGATTCGGAACCGGGGAGCTGTTTTTT. Translation gives CASSYQGLGFGTGELFF.

The V and J genes are TRBV1 and TRBJ2-1; the D call in the table, TRBD1, was not verified against the DNA. TRBV1 is a recognized pseudogene. The CDR3 totals 17 residues. CDR3 DNA: TGCACCAGCAGCCAAACTACTACAGGGACCGGTTGGAATGAGCAGTTCTTC. Translated, it gives CTSSQTTTGTGWNEQFF.

The chain is built from TRBV12-5 and TRBJ1-5; D is uncertain. The CDR3 sequence is 13 residues long. V was shortened by 3 bases and J by 0 bases, with 3 bases between the two germline ends. The germline CDR1 and CDR2 sequences are LGHNT and FRNRAP. The CDR3 DNA reads TGTGCTAGTGGTTTCCATAGCAATCAGCCCCAGCATTTT. This codes for CASGFHSNQPQHF.

The genes are TRBV19 and TRBJ2-2; TRBD2 aligns across 7 bases. The V gene end was trimmed by 6 bases and the J gene end by 0 bases; junction bases not matched to a gene: 4. Germline V CDR1 and CDR2: LNHDA, SQIVND (reference sequence). The CDR3 length is 15 residues. CDR3 in DNA: TGTGCCAGTAGCCCACTAGCGACGAACACCGGGGAGCTGTTTTTT. This gives the protein CASSPLATNTGELFF.

The J gene is TRBJ2-1, the V gene TRBV7-9; 11 bases align to TRBD2. The CDR3 consists of 16 residues. V trimming: 1 base; J trimming: 5 bases; junction bases outside the gene matches: 4. CDR1 is SEHNR, CDR2 FQNEAQ, per germline (reference sequence). The CDR3 DNA reads TGTGCCAGCAGCTTAGTACTAGCGGGAGCCAACAATGAGCAGTTCTTC. Its protein is CASSLVLAGANNEQFF.

This clone was counted only a few times. The V and J genes are TRBV15 and TRBJ2-7; 8 nucleotides line up with TRBD1. Germline CDR1 is LNHNV and CDR2 is YYDKDF (reference sequence). With V trimmed by 6 bases and J by 1 base, 8 bases remained unmatched. CDR3 length: 15 amino acids. As DNA, the CDR3 is TGTGCCACCAGAGGCGGGACAGGACCTTCCTACGAGCAGTACGTC. Translated, it gives CATRGGTGPSYEQYV.

The genes are TRBV7-8 and TRBJ1-2, with 7 bases fitting TRBD1. The CDR3 runs to 14 residues. J gave up 7 bases and V 5 bases, and 10 bases lay outside the gene matches. CDR1 is SGHVS, CDR2 FQNEAQ, per germline. The CDR3 DNA reads TGTGCCAGCAGCCACCCTGACAGGGAAGGTGGCTACACCTTC. This encodes CASSHPDREGGYTF. The entire variable domain, with the rest obtained from reference TRBV7-8 and TRBJ1-2, is as follows: GAGVSQSPRYKVAKRGQDVALRCDPISGHVSLFWYQQALGQGPEFLTYFQNEAQLDKSGLPSDRFFAERPEGSVSTLKIQRTQQEDSAVYLCASSHPDREGGYTFGSGTRLTVV.

V usage is TRBV19 and J usage is TRBJ1-3; D possibly corresponds to TRBD1 (5 bases). In germline, CDR1 is LNHDA, CDR2 SQIVND (reference sequence). The V and J ends lost 5 bases and 2 bases respectively, with 13 bases between them. The CDR3 is 15 amino acids. The CDR3 DNA sequence: TGTGCCAGTAGTTATGACAGATCCCCTGGAAACACCATATATTTT. Its protein is CASSYDRSPGNTIYF.

The chain has TRBV2 and TRBJ2-2; D perhaps matches TRBD2 (6 bases). The germline V and J ends were trimmed by 6 bases and 4 bases, with 18 bases remaining between them. Looked up from germline, CDR1 is SNHLY and CDR2 is FYNNEI. The CDR3 has 16 residues. The CDR3 reads CASSGAGRVSTGELFF. The CDR3, as DNA: TGTGCCAGCAGCGGAGCGGGCAGGGTTAGCACCGGGGAGCTGTTTTTT.

This clone was detected a few times. This chain connects TRBV4-1 to TRBJ1-6; 7 bases align to TRBD1. The CDR3 runs 20 residues. Germline-derived CDR1 and CDR2 are MGHRA and YSYEKL. Unmatched junction bases numbered 13, after V lost 2 bases and J lost 0 bases. CDR3 sequence reads: CASSQQHTGVDGSYNSPLHF. The CDR3 DNA follows: TGCGCCAGCAGCCAACAACACACAGGGGTCGACGGCTCCTATAATTCACCCCTCCACTTT.

The V gene is TRBV13, the J gene TRBJ2-7, with a possible D match to TRBD2 (5 bases). Germline CDR1 and CDR2: PRHDT and FYEKMQ (reference sequence). This CDR3 comprises 15 residues. Trimming took off 0 bases at V and 0 bases at J, with 9 bases between the two ends. The chain's CDR3 is CASSLGSAISYEQYF. The CDR3 region has the DNA TGTGCCAGCAGCTTAGGTAGCGCTATCTCCTACGAGCAGTACTTC.

V gene TRBV7-8 combines with J gene TRBJ2-2, with 8 bases that match TRBD1. Germline CDR1 SGHVS, CDR2 FQNEAQ. Trimming at V came to 5 bases and at J to 1 base, leaving 9 bases not matched to a gene. The CDR3 runs to 17 residues. In nucleotides, the CDR3 is TGTGCCAGCAGCCCCAGGGGGCCAGGGTGGAACACCGGGGAGCTGTTTTTT. Its protein product is CASSPRGPGWNTGELFF.

This clone showed up just a few times. V gene TRBV7-2 combines with J gene TRBJ1-4; possibly TRBD1 for D (6 bases). Trimming removed 1 base at V and 7 bases at J, with 16 bases between. CDR1 is SGHTA and CDR2 is FQGNSA in the germline V gene. This CDR3 spans 16 amino acids. The CDR3 bases are TGTGCCAGCAGCTTAGTCGGACTGACAGGAAGTGAAAAACTGTTTTTT. Amino acids: CASSLVGLTGSEKLFF.

The chain carries TRBV7-2 and TRBJ2-5; 12 bases line up with TRBD2. The CDR3 contains 16 residues. Losses at the gene ends were 6 bases for V and 4 bases for J; bases not matched to a gene: 9. The germline CDR1 and CDR2 sequences are SGHTA and FQGNSA. The CDR3 sequence: CASSHPGLAGPETQYF. The CDR3 region has the DNA TGTGCCAGCAGTCACCCGGGACTAGCGGGTCCAGAGACCCAGTACTTC.

The chain employs TRBV23-1 and TRBJ1-5; a possible D gene is TRBD1 (5 bases). TRBV23-1 has ORF status, its function being uncertain. The V gene lost 4 bases and the J gene lost 0 bases, with 25 bases spanning the gap. The CDR3 loop spans 20 amino acids. The CDR3 protein is CASSRFAPGPRLYSNQPQHF. The CDR3 DNA reads as TGCGCCAGCAGTCGATTTGCGCCAGGGCCACGATTATATAGCAATCAGCCCCAGCATTTT.

The chain employs TRBV30 and TRBJ1-1; D may be TRBD1 (5 bases). Per germline, CDR1 GTSNPN and CDR2 SVGIG (reference sequence). Trimming cost V 0 bases and J 0 bases, with 8 bases left between them. The CDR3 is 14 amino acids. CDR3 region: CAWSVGRLNTEAFF. The CDR3 coding sequence is TGTGCCTGGAGTGTGGGGCGACTGAACACTGAAGCTTTCTTT.

The rearrangement links TRBV7-3 to TRBJ2-5; D might be TRBD1 (6 bases). This CDR3 comprises 10 residues. The ends were cut back, 9 bases at V and 5 bases at J, with 7 bases in the middle. Germline V gene data show CDR1 as SGHTA and CDR2 as FQGTGA. The CDR3 sequence: CARRGETQYF. CDR3 in DNA: TGTGCCAGGAGGGGGGAGACCCAGTACTTC.

The chain combines TRBV10-3 with TRBJ2-7; maybe TRBD2 (5 bases). V lost 4 bases, J lost 6 bases, and 13 bases lay in between. Germline CDR1 ENHRY, CDR2 SYGVKD. The CDR3 runs to 13 residues. CDR3 in amino acids: CAISGQPGSEQYF. The CDR3 nucleotides read TGTGCCATCAGTGGCCAACCTGGGAGCGAGCAGTACTTC.

About this clone itself: Likely a read error: the CDR3 ends without its conserved phenylalanine or tryptophan. The rearrangement links TRBV23-1 to TRBJ2-7, with 9 bases identical to TRBD2. TRBV23-1 falls under the ORF class, with uncertain function. The junction had 10 bases not matched to a gene; V was cut back by 4 bases and J by 3 bases. The CDR3 has 16 amino acids. CDR3 sequence reads: CASSPSQGLAVYEQYL. The CDR3 coding sequence is TGCGCCAGCAGTCCATCACAGGGACTAGCTGTCTACGAGCAGTACCTC.

The V call is TRBV10-3, the J call TRBJ1-1; 8 nucleotides align to TRBD1. Germline V lookup: CDR1 ENHRY, CDR2 SYGVKD. The V segment lost 3 bases and the J segment 2 bases; nucleotides outside the gene matches: 2. This CDR3 contains 14 residues. For the CDR3, the DNA is TGTGCCATCAGTGAAGACAGGGGAAACACTGAAGCTTTCTTT. Protein product: CAISEDRGNTEAFF.

The chain is built from TRBV6-7 and TRBJ2-3; maybe TRBD2 (7 bases). TRBV6-7 is an open reading frame, and its role is uncertain. Trimming pared 0 bases from V and 0 bases from J, leaving 16 bases between. The CDR3 has 18 residues. CDR3 coding DNA: TGTGCCAGCAGTTACTCGACCGTAGGGGGGGCTAGCACAGATACGCAGTATTTT. Its protein is CASSYSTVGGASTDTQYF.

J is TRBJ1-1 and V is TRBV29-1; a weak D match, TRBD1 (6 bases). The ends were cut back, 2 bases at V and 4 bases at J, with 17 bases in the middle. Germline-derived CDR1 and CDR2 are SQVTM and ANQGSEA. The CDR3 is 15 amino acids. For the CDR3, the DNA is TGCAGCGTTGAAATCCCAGGGAGGGGGGGCACTGAAGCTTTCTTT. Translating gives CSVEIPGRGGTEAFF. Looking up the rest from reference TRBV29-1 and TRBJ1-1 gives the full variable domain: SAVISQKPSRDICQRGTSLTIQCQVDSQVTMMFWYRQQPGQSLTLIATANQGSEATYESGFVIDKFPISRPNLTFSTLTVSNMSPEDSSIYLCSVEIPGRGGTEAFFGQGTRLTVV.